What follows are 27 T cell receptor beta chains derived from one specimen sequenced in a study of OX40 agonist ivuxolimab in advanced cancers. Generated by immunoSEQ multiplex PCR, the TCRdb table keeps only in-frame clones and is missing some. Of around 39,000 clones listed, around four fifths were seen once; the top ten hold 13%. Sequences were derived from CD4+ or CD8+ T cells sorted from blood, sampled in a trial of the OX40 agonist ivuxolimab. All receptors come from an adult with an advanced solid tumor such as melanoma, head and neck, liver or kidney cancer.

The chain joins TRBV6-5 to TRBJ2-2; tentative D call: TRBD2 (6 bases). The length of the CDR3 is 13 residues. V gave up 5 bases and J gave up 7 bases, with 11 bases separating them. From germline, CDR1 is MNHEY and CDR2 SVGAGI. This CDR3 is CASSRDFRGELFF. The CDR3 region has the DNA TGTGCCAGCAGTAGGGACTTTCGCGGGGAGCTGTTTTTT.

This chain uses TRBV4-2 with TRBJ2-1; 9 bases align to TRBD1. Trimming took 2 bases from V and 6 from J; bases not matched to a gene: 5. Looked up from germline, CDR1 is LGHNA and CDR2 is YNFKEQ. This CDR3 has 15 residues. The CDR3 here is CASSQWDRDGNEQFF. The CDR3 DNA reads as TGTGCCAGCAGCCAATGGGACAGGGATGGCAATGAGCAGTTCTTC.

This chain uses TRBV6-1 with TRBJ1-2; TRBD1 might be the D (6 bases). Trimming pared 4 bases from V and 3 bases from J, leaving 12 bases between. Germline V gene lookup returns CDR1 MNHNS and CDR2 SASEGT. The CDR3 totals 14 residues. The CDR3 DNA reads as TGTGCCAGCAGTGTTGACGGACAGTACTATGGCTACACCTTC. Protein product: CASSVDGQYYGYTF.

The chain combines TRBV7-8 with TRBJ1-2; weak D call: TRBD1 (6 bases). CDR3 length: 17 amino acids. The germline V gene has CDR1 SGHVS and CDR2 FQNEAQ. Trimming removed 4 bases at V and 4 bases at J, with 22 bases between. The CDR3 spells CASSSPDSPQGSYGYTF. The CDR3 nucleotides are TGTGCCAGCAGCTCCCCCGACAGTCCGCAGGGGAGCTATGGCTACACCTTC.

The chain carries TRBV19 and TRBJ2-6; D call uncertain. CDR1 is LNHDA, CDR2 SQIVND, per germline (reference sequence). The CDR3 has 13 amino acids. V was cut by 7 bases and J by 2 bases, with 6 bases left in between. The CDR3 loop reads CASKGTGANVLTF. The CDR3, as DNA: TGTGCCAGTAAAGGGACTGGGGCCAACGTCCTGACTTTC. Filled out from reference TRBV19 and TRBJ2-6, the complete variable domain reads DGGITQSPKYLFRKEGQNVTLSCEQNLNHDAMYWYRQDPGQGLRLIYYSQIVNDFQKGDIAEGYSVSREKKESFPLTVTSAQKNPTAFYLCASKGTGANVLTFGAGSRLTVL.

The V gene is TRBV4-1, the J gene TRBJ1-1; D may be TRBD1 (5 bases). The V gene's germline CDR1 is MGHRA and CDR2 YSYEKL. The V and J ends lost 4 bases and 5 bases respectively, with 20 bases between them. This CDR3 comprises 16 residues. The CDR3 sequence is CASSPGSKGRRTEAFF. CDR3 in DNA: TGCGCCAGCAGCCCCGGGTCTAAGGGGAGGAGAACTGAAGCTTTCTTT.

This clone has a single count. The chain combines TRBV7-3 with TRBJ2-1; tentatively, D is TRBD2 (7 bases). V was clipped by 5 bases and J by 5 bases, with 10 bases between them. The CDR3 totals 13 residues. CDR1 is SGHTA and CDR2 is FQGTGA in the germline V gene. The CDR3 loop reads CASSAGANNEQFF. The CDR3 coding sequence is TGTGCCAGCAGCGCGGGGGCCAACAATGAGCAGTTCTTC.

The rearrangement uses TRBV1 and TRBJ2-5; TRBD2, as called in the table, went unchecked against the DNA. TRBV1 is a listed pseudogene. The length of the CDR3 is 13 residues. CDR3 loop: CTSTSGGEETQYF. CDR3 in DNA: TGCACCAGCACTAGCGGGGGGGAAGAGACCCAGTACTTC.

CDR3 amino acids: CASSLARGSYEQYF. CDR3 DNA sequence: TGTGCCAGCAGCTTAGCGAGGGGGTCCTACGAGCAGTACTTC. This chain links TRBV11-1 with TRBJ2-7, with D tentatively TRBD1 (6 bases). This CDR3 contains 14 residues. Germline V gene lookup returns CDR1 SGHAT and CDR2 FQDESV (reference sequence). The V gene lost 0 bases and the J gene lost 1 base, with 7 bases spanning the gap.

This clone was counted between two and nine times. The chain carries TRBV4-1 and TRBJ2-3; 7 bases align to TRBD2. Trimming at V came to 3 bases and at J to 5 bases, leaving 8 bases not matched to a gene. From germline, CDR1 is MGHRA and CDR2 YSYEKL. The CDR3 contains 15 residues. CDR3 sequence (DNA): TGCGCCAGCAGCCAGGGCCTAGCGGAGAAAGATACGCAGTATTTT. Translating gives CASSQGLAEKDTQYF.

This clone was observed a single time. The chain uses TRBV6-4 and TRBJ2-5; TRBD1 is a possible D gene (6 bases). The CDR3 is 17 residues long. Germline CDR1 MRHNA, CDR2 SNTAGT. V was cut by 2 bases and J by 7 bases, with 23 bases left in between. CDR3 DNA: TGTGCCAGCAGTGACGACGGGGTGCGGGCCCTACAGGGGACCCAGTACTTC. This codes for CASSDDGVRALQGTQYF.

This clone came up a few times. V is TRBV6-5 and J is TRBJ1-5; D not certain. The CDR3 is 12 amino acids. The V and J ends lost 6 bases and 9 bases respectively, with 12 bases between them. Germline CDR1 is MNHEY and CDR2 is SVGAGI. The CDR3 spells CASRPLLGPQHF. The CDR3 coding sequence is TGTGCCAGCAGGCCCCTCCTTGGGCCCCAGCATTTT.

The chain uses TRBV5-1 and TRBJ2-6; 12 bases map to TRBD1. This CDR3 is built from 18 residues. Losses at the gene ends were 4 bases for V and 0 bases for J; bases not matched to a gene: 5. Germline V gene lookup returns CDR1 SGHRS and CDR2 YFSETQ. The CDR3 nucleotides are TGCGCCAGCAGCCCGGGACAGGGGGCTTCCTCTGGGGCCAACGTCCTGACTTTC. Its protein product is CASSPGQGASSGANVLTF. Full variable domain (remainder filled in from reference TRBV5-1 and TRBJ2-6): KAGVTQTPRYLIKTRGQQVTLSCSPISGHRSVSWYQQTPGQGLQFLFEYFSETQRNKGNFPGRFSGRQFSNSRSEMNVSTLELGDSALYLCASSPGQGASSGANVLTFGAGSRLTVL.

This clone has more than one count but fewer than ten. The J gene is TRBJ2-1, the V gene TRBV10-1, with TRBD1 matching 9 bases. The CDR3 spans 16 residues. Germline-derived CDR1 and CDR2 are WNHNN and SYGVQD (reference sequence). J lost 7 bases, V lost 5 bases, and 12 bases had no gene match. The DNA for the CDR3 is TGCGCCAGCAGTAACCCCGGGACAGGGAAAAATAATGAGCAGTTCTTC. Protein sequence: CASSNPGTGKNNEQFF.

CDR3 DNA: TGTGCCAGTAGTAAGGGGCCGGTCACCGGGGAGCTGTTTTTT. Translating it yields CASSKGPVTGELFF. J is TRBJ2-2 and V is TRBV19; tentatively, D is TRBD1 (5 bases). From germline, CDR1 is LNHDA and CDR2 SQIVND (reference sequence). The CDR3 covers 14 residues. The V and J ends lost 4 bases and 4 bases respectively, with 10 bases between them. Complete variable domain (other parts from reference TRBV19 and TRBJ2-2): DGGITQSPKYLFRKEGQNVTLSCEQNLNHDAMYWYRQDPGQGLRLIYYSQIVNDFQKGDIAEGYSVSREKKESFPLTVTSAQKNPTAFYLCASSKGPVTGELFFGEGSRLTVL.

The chain employs TRBV9 and TRBJ2-3; D may be TRBD2 (7 bases). The germline V gene has CDR1 SGDLS and CDR2 YYNGEE. Trimming pared 0 bases from V and 5 bases from J, leaving 13 bases between. This CDR3 contains 15 residues. This CDR3 is CASSVAGGRGDTQYF. The CDR3 bases are TGTGCCAGCAGCGTAGCCGGGGGGCGGGGAGATACGCAGTATTTT.

J is TRBJ1-2 and V is TRBV6-5; 12 nucleotides agree with TRBD1. Trimming took 0 bases from V and 4 from J; bases not matched to a gene: 3. The CDR3 totals 16 residues. Germline CDR1 reads MNHEY; CDR2 reads SVGAGI. The CDR3 loop reads CASSYSGQGAAYGYTF. CDR3 coding DNA: TGTGCCAGCAGTTACTCGGGACAGGGGGCAGCCTATGGCTACACCTTC.

This clone has only a few counts. The chain joins TRBV20-1 to TRBJ2-1; possible D gene TRBD2, 6 bases. Germline CDR1 is DFQATT and CDR2 is SNEGSKA (reference sequence). V was trimmed by 3 bases and J by 7 bases, leaving 7 bases between them. This CDR3 is built from 11 residues. The CDR3 DNA is TGCAGTGCTAGTCGGGGGAATGAGCAGTTCTTC. Its protein product is CSASRGNEQFF.

The chain recombines TRBV30 with TRBJ2-7, with D perhaps given as TRBD1 or TRBD2 (5 bases each). Trimming shortened V by 2 bases and J by 2 bases, and 10 bases separated the two germline ends. The germline V gene has CDR1 GTSNPN and CDR2 SVGIG (reference sequence). The CDR3 has 13 residues. CDR3 in amino acids: CAWSLGPTYEQYF. The CDR3 DNA is TGTGCCTGGAGTTTGGGACCTACCTACGAGCAGTACTTC.

The genes are TRBV28 and TRBJ2-7; tentatively, D is TRBD2 (6 bases). Per the germline V gene, CDR1 is MDHEN and CDR2 is SYDVKM. The CDR3 runs 16 residues. V shed 1 base and J shed 5 bases, with 18 bases lying between them. CDR3 nucleotides: TGTGCCAGCAGTTTATTTGGCCTGCAGAGGAGGGACGAGCAGTACTTC. Its protein product is CASSLFGLQRRDEQYF.

This sequence joins TRBV30 and TRBJ2-1; 13 bases map to TRBD2. J gave up 9 bases and V 2 bases, and 7 bases lay outside the gene matches. The germline V gene has CDR1 GTSNPN and CDR2 SVGIG (reference sequence). This CDR3 region has 15 residues. This CDR3 is CAWSPGLAGVGEQFF. DNA of the CDR3: TGTGCCTGGAGTCCTGGACTAGCGGGAGTGGGTGAGCAGTTCTTC.

This sequence joins TRBV11-2 and TRBJ2-7; 7 nucleotides line up with TRBD1. V lost 6 bases and J lost 4; bases outside the gene matches: 12. From germline, CDR1 is SGHAT and CDR2 FQNNGV. The CDR3 sequence is 15 residues long. This CDR3 is CASSLVVGGGYEQYF. CDR3 nucleotides: TGTGCCAGCAGTCTAGTTGTAGGGGGCGGGTACGAGCAGTACTTC.

In DNA, the CDR3 is TGTGCCAGCAGCGTAGGGAGAACAGATACGCAGTATTTT. Translating it yields CASSVGRTDTQYF. The chain couples TRBV9 to TRBJ2-3; D not resolved. This CDR3 contains 13 residues. The germline CDR1 and CDR2 sequences are SGDLS and YYNGEE. V was pared by 0 bases and J by 3 bases, with 5 bases between.

This chain connects TRBV5-1 to TRBJ1-4; the match to TRBD1 covers 7 bases. V was clipped by 4 bases and J by 3 bases; unmatched bases: 9. The length of the CDR3 is 16 residues. CDR1 and CDR2 from the germline V gene are SGHRS and YFSETQ. The CDR3 here is CASSPPTGTANEKLFF. CDR3 bases: TGCGCCAGCAGCCCACCAACCGGGACAGCTAATGAAAAACTGTTTTTT. Full variable domain (missing parts from reference TRBV5-1 and TRBJ1-4): KAGVTQTPRYLIKTRGQQVTLSCSPISGHRSVSWYQQTPGQGLQFLFEYFSETQRNKGNFPGRFSGRQFSNSRSEMNVSTLELGDSALYLCASSPPTGTANEKLFFGSGTQLSVL.

V gene TRBV27 combines with J gene TRBJ1-5; D is uncertain. Trimming shortened V by 4 bases and J by 0 bases, and 7 bases separated the two germline ends. CDR3 length: 14 amino acids. Germline-derived CDR1 and CDR2 are MNHEY and SMNVEV (reference sequence). CDR3 residues: CASSYIYSNQPQHF. The DNA for the CDR3 is TGTGCCAGCAGTTACATTTATAGCAATCAGCCCCAGCATTTT.

The genes are TRBV7-2 and TRBJ2-7; 12 bases are shared with TRBD2. Trimming took 7 bases from V and 3 from J; bases not matched to a gene: 7. The CDR3 runs to 15 residues. Germline values: CDR1 SGHTA, CDR2 FQGNSA. The DNA for the CDR3 is TGTGCCAGCACACTAGCGGGGGGAGGGGGCTACGAGCAGTACTTC. Its translation is CASTLAGGGGYEQYF.

The chain links TRBV6-4 to TRBJ1-1; a possible D gene is TRBD1 (5 bases). V was clipped by 4 bases and J by 1 base, with 7 bases between them. This CDR3 region has 13 residues. Germline loops: CDR1 MRHNA, CDR2 SNTAGT. CDR3: CASSADRNTEAFF. The CDR3 coding sequence is TGTGCCAGCAGTGCTGACAGGAACACTGAAGCTTTCTTT.